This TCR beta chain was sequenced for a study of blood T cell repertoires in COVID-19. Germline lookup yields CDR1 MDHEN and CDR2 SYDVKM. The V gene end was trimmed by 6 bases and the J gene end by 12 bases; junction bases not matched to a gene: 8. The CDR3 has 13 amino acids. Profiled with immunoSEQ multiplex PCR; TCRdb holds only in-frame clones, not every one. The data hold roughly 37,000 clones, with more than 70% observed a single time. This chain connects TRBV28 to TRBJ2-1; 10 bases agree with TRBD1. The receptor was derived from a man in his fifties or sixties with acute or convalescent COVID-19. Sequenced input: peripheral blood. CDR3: CASRDRGSQGQFF. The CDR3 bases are TGTGCCAGCAGGGACAGGGGGTCCCAAGGGCAGTTCTTC.